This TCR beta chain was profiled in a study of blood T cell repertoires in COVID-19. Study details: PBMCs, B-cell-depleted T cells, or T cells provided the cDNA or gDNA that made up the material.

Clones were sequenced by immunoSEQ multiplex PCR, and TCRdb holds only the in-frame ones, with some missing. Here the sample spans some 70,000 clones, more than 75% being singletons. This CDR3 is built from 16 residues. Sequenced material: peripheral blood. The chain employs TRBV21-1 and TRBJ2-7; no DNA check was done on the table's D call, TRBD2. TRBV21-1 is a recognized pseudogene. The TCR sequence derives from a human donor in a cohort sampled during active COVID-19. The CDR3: CASSGTSGRVAYEQYV. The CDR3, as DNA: TGTGCCAGCAGCGGGACTAGCGGGAGAGTTGCCTACGAGCAGTACGTC.